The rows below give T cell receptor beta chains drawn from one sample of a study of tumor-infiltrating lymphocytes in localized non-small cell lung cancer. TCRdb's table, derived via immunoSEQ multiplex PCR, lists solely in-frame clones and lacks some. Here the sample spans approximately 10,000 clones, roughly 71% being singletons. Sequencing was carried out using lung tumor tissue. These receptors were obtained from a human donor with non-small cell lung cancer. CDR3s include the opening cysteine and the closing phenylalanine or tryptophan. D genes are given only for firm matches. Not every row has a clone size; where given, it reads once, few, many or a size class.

cdr3_nt: TGTGCCAGCAGTTTATCGAGGACCTCTAACTATGGCTACACCTTC
cdr3_aa: CASSLSRTSNYGYTF
j_call: TRBJ1-2
cdr3_length: 15
clone_size: .
v_call: TRBV27
d_call: .

cdr3_nt: TGCGCCGGATCACAGGGGCCCAACACTGAAGCTTTCTTT
cdr3_aa: CAGSQGPNTEAFF
j_call: TRBJ1-1
cdr3_length: 13
clone_size: .
v_call: TRBV4-1
d_call: TRBD1

cdr3_nt: TGTGCCAGCAGTTACGGAGGGTACCCAGGATTCTACGAGCAGTACTTC
cdr3_aa: CASSYGGYPGFYEQYF
j_call: TRBJ2-7
cdr3_length: 16
clone_size: .
v_call: TRBV6-5
d_call: .

cdr3_nt: TGTGCCAGCAGCTGGACTCTTAACCTCTACGAGCAGTACTTC
cdr3_aa: CASSWTLNLYEQYF
j_call: TRBJ2-7
cdr3_length: 14
clone_size: few
v_call: TRBV5-6
d_call: .

cdr3_nt: TGTGCCAGCAGCTTAGGGCAGGGGGCTGAAGCTTTCTTT
cdr3_aa: CASSLGQGAEAFF
j_call: TRBJ1-1
cdr3_length: 13
clone_size: .
v_call: TRBV7-2
d_call: TRBD1

cdr3_nt: TGTGCCAGCAGCATATTAGGTCAGGGGACTGAAAAACTGTTTTTT
cdr3_aa: CASSILGQGTEKLFF
j_call: TRBJ1-4
cdr3_length: 15
clone_size: .
v_call: TRBV6-6
d_call: .

cdr3_nt: TGTGCCATCAAAGGGCGGATGGGTGAGCAAGAGACCCAGTACTTC
cdr3_aa: CAIKGRMGEQETQYF
j_call: TRBJ2-5
cdr3_length: 15
clone_size: once
v_call: TRBV10-3
d_call: .

cdr3_nt: TGTGCCAGCAGTTACTCCCAGGGGCTGGGAGGCTACACCTTC
cdr3_aa: CASSYSQGLGGYTF
j_call: TRBJ1-2
cdr3_length: 14
clone_size: once
v_call: TRBV6-6
d_call: .

cdr3_nt: TGTGCCAGCAGGGACAGGGGGGGAGGAACAGATACGCAGTATTTT
cdr3_aa: CASRDRGGGTDTQYF
j_call: TRBJ2-3
cdr3_length: 15
clone_size: .
v_call: TRBV6-5
d_call: TRBD1

cdr3_nt: TGTGCCAGCAGTGAACGCGGTTTGAGGGGCTACACCTTC
cdr3_aa: CASSERGLRGYTF
j_call: TRBJ1-2
cdr3_length: 13
clone_size: .
v_call: TRBV2
d_call: .

cdr3_nt: TGTGCCAGCAGTTACGAGCGGACGAGAGGCTACACCTTC
cdr3_aa: CASSYERTRGYTF
j_call: TRBJ1-2
cdr3_length: 13
clone_size: .
v_call: TRBV6-5
d_call: .

cdr3_nt: TGTGCCTGGATCCCGAGTAATAGCGGGGGGGCCTACGAGCAGTACTTC
cdr3_aa: CAWIPSNSGGAYEQYF
j_call: TRBJ2-7
cdr3_length: 16
clone_size: .
v_call: TRBV30
d_call: TRBD2

cdr3_nt: TGTGCCATCAGTTCGGGTAATAGCAATCAGCCCCAGCATTTT
cdr3_aa: CAISSGNSNQPQHF
j_call: TRBJ1-5
cdr3_length: 14
clone_size: .
v_call: TRBV10-3
d_call: .

cdr3_nt: TGTGCCAGCACCCAGGGTCCGAATCAGCCCCAGCATTTT
cdr3_aa: CASTQGPNQPQHF
j_call: TRBJ1-5
cdr3_length: 13
clone_size: .
v_call: TRBV2
d_call: .

cdr3_nt: TGTGCCAGCAGCCCATGGGGCACTGAAGCTTTCTTT
cdr3_aa: CASSPWGTEAFF
j_call: TRBJ1-1
cdr3_length: 12
clone_size: .
v_call: TRBV14
d_call: .

cdr3_nt: TGTGCCAGTAGTGTCGGGGGCCGCGCCTATGAGCAGTTCTTC
cdr3_aa: CASSVGGRAYEQFF
j_call: TRBJ2-1
cdr3_length: 14
clone_size: .
v_call: TRBV19
d_call: .

cdr3_nt: TGTGCTAGTGGCCCCGGGACTAGCGGGGGCACAGATACGCAGTATTTT
cdr3_aa: CASGPGTSGGTDTQYF
j_call: TRBJ2-3
cdr3_length: 16
clone_size: .
v_call: TRBV12-5
d_call: TRBD2

cdr3_nt: TGTGCCAGCGTCAGGGGACGGATTCTAAACTCTTCCTACGAGCAGTACTTC
cdr3_aa: CASVRGRILNSSYEQYF
j_call: TRBJ2-7
cdr3_length: 17
clone_size: .
v_call: TRBV27
d_call: .

cdr3_nt: TGTGCCAGCAGTTACTCGTCAGACCCTAATGAAAAACTGTTTTTT
cdr3_aa: CASSYSSDPNEKLFF
j_call: TRBJ1-4
cdr3_length: 15
clone_size: few
v_call: TRBV6-5
d_call: .

cdr3_nt: TGTGCCAGCAGCTTGTCGCGACAGGGGAAGGAAAAACTGTTTTTT
cdr3_aa: CASSLSRQGKEKLFF
j_call: TRBJ1-4
cdr3_length: 15
clone_size: .
v_call: TRBV5-6
d_call: TRBD1

cdr3_nt: TGTGCCAGCAGCCAACAGGGGGGGGGCACTGAAGCTTTCTTT
cdr3_aa: CASSQQGGGTEAFF
j_call: TRBJ1-1
cdr3_length: 14
clone_size: few
v_call: TRBV14
d_call: TRBD1

cdr3_nt: TGTGCCAGCAGTGATCGCCCCGGGCCCCAAGAGACCCAGTACTTC
cdr3_aa: CASSDRPGPQETQYF
j_call: TRBJ2-5
cdr3_length: 15
clone_size: once
v_call: TRBV6-1
d_call: .

cdr3_nt: TGCAGTGCTTTAAAGGGGTACGGCTACACCTTC
cdr3_aa: CSALKGYGYTF
j_call: TRBJ1-2
cdr3_length: 11
clone_size: .
v_call: TRBV20-1
d_call: .

cdr3_nt: TGTGCCAGCAGTGAGGGTACAGCTTCGGGAAAACTGTTTTTT
cdr3_aa: CASSEGTASGKLFF
j_call: TRBJ1-4
cdr3_length: 14
clone_size: .
v_call: TRBV2
d_call: .

cdr3_nt: TGTGCCAGCAGTTACTCGGGACAGGGAGGAGTCTATGGCTACACCTTC
cdr3_aa: CASSYSGQGGVYGYTF
j_call: TRBJ1-2
cdr3_length: 16
clone_size: few
v_call: TRBV6-5
d_call: TRBD1

cdr3_nt: TGTGCCAGCAGCATCGGGACGGAACCCTCAGATACGCAGTATTTT
cdr3_aa: CASSIGTEPSDTQYF
j_call: TRBJ2-3
cdr3_length: 15
clone_size: medium-sized
v_call: TRBV6-5
d_call: .

cdr3_nt: TGCAGCGTTTCGGGACTAGCGGGGAATGAGCAGTTCTTC
cdr3_aa: CSVSGLAGNEQFF
j_call: TRBJ2-1
cdr3_length: 13
clone_size: .
v_call: TRBV29-1
d_call: TRBD2

cdr3_nt: TGTGCTGGCGGGGACGGGCAACAATCAACTAATGAAAAACTGTTTTTT
cdr3_aa: CAGGDGQQSTNEKLFF
j_call: TRBJ1-4
cdr3_length: 16
clone_size: few
v_call: TRBV30
d_call: .

cdr3_nt: TGTGCCAGCAGCCAACGGGGGGACCGCTCCTACGAGCAGTACTTC
cdr3_aa: CASSQRGDRSYEQYF
j_call: TRBJ2-7
cdr3_length: 15
clone_size: .
v_call: TRBV14
d_call: TRBD2

cdr3_nt: TGTGCCAGCAGGGACCCCTCTGGGGCCAACGTCCTGACTTTC
cdr3_aa: CASRDPSGANVLTF
j_call: TRBJ2-6
cdr3_length: 14
clone_size: .
v_call: TRBV27
d_call: .

cdr3_nt: TGTGCCAGCAGCCGACGAAGAGGGGAGAACACTGAAGCTTTCTTT
cdr3_aa: CASSRRRGENTEAFF
j_call: TRBJ1-1
cdr3_length: 15
clone_size: .
v_call: TRBV16
d_call: .

cdr3_nt: TGTGCCAGCAGCTCATTAGGAAGCGGGGGGCCCAATGAGCAGTTCTTC
cdr3_aa: CASSSLGSGGPNEQFF
j_call: TRBJ2-1
cdr3_length: 16
clone_size: .
v_call: TRBV5-6
d_call: TRBD2

cdr3_nt: TGTGCCAGCAGCCGGGGGGGGTCAACTAATGAAAAACTGTTTTTT
cdr3_aa: CASSRGGSTNEKLFF
j_call: TRBJ1-4
cdr3_length: 15
clone_size: few
v_call: TRBV5-6
d_call: .

cdr3_nt: TGTGCCAGCAGTGTTCAGGGGCAAAGCACAGATACGCAGTATTTT
cdr3_aa: CASSVQGQSTDTQYF
j_call: TRBJ2-3
cdr3_length: 15
clone_size: few
v_call: TRBV6-5
d_call: .

cdr3_nt: TGCAGCGTTGAACTTACCGGGACAGGGGGCGACTATGGCTACACCTTC
cdr3_aa: CSVELTGTGGDYGYTF
j_call: TRBJ1-2
cdr3_length: 16
clone_size: .
v_call: TRBV29-1
d_call: TRBD1

cdr3_nt: TGTGCCAGTAGTACCTCAGGGGGCGAGCAGTTCTTC
cdr3_aa: CASSTSGGEQFF
j_call: TRBJ2-1
cdr3_length: 12
clone_size: medium-sized
v_call: TRBV19
d_call: TRBD1

cdr3_nt: TGTGCCAGCAGCCTCCTGCCGACAGGGGGTGAAGCTTTCTTT
cdr3_aa: CASSLLPTGGEAFF
j_call: TRBJ1-1
cdr3_length: 14
clone_size: .
v_call: TRBV6-5
d_call: TRBD1

cdr3_nt: TGCGCCAGCAGCAACGGAGGGAACACTGAAGCTTTCTTT
cdr3_aa: CASSNGGNTEAFF
j_call: TRBJ1-1
cdr3_length: 13
clone_size: .
v_call: TRBV5-1
d_call: .

cdr3_nt: TGCAGCGCCCCCAACATGGAGCGGGAGACCCAGTACTTC
cdr3_aa: CSAPNMERETQYF
j_call: TRBJ2-5
cdr3_length: 13
clone_size: .
v_call: TRBV29-1
d_call: .

cdr3_nt: TGCGCCAGCAGCTTGGGGGGCAGGGGCCACTATGGCTACACCTTC
cdr3_aa: CASSLGGRGHYGYTF
j_call: TRBJ1-2
cdr3_length: 15
clone_size: .
v_call: TRBV5-1
d_call: .

cdr3_nt: TGTGCCATCAGACGGGGACAGGGTAGAGATGAAAAACTGTTTTTT
cdr3_aa: CAIRRGQGRDEKLFF
j_call: TRBJ1-4
cdr3_length: 15
clone_size: .
v_call: TRBV10-3
d_call: TRBD1

cdr3_nt: TGCGCCAGCGGACCAACTAATGGGGCCTACAATGAGCAGTTCTTC
cdr3_aa: CASGPTNGAYNEQFF
j_call: TRBJ2-1
cdr3_length: 15
clone_size: .
v_call: TRBV5-1
d_call: .

cdr3_nt: TGTGCCAGTAGTATCGGGACAGGGGGGTGGTACGAGCAGTACTTC
cdr3_aa: CASSIGTGGWYEQYF
j_call: TRBJ2-7
cdr3_length: 15
clone_size: .
v_call: TRBV19
d_call: TRBD1

cdr3_nt: TGTGCCAGCATGCCCGGGACAGTTGGCTGGTCTTTCTTT
cdr3_aa: CASMPGTVGWSFF
j_call: TRBJ1-1
cdr3_length: 13
clone_size: few
v_call: TRBV6-6
d_call: TRBD1

cdr3_nt: TGCGCCAGCAGCTTGGCCATTACAGGGACCACCTACGAGCAGTACTTC
cdr3_aa: CASSLAITGTTYEQYF
j_call: TRBJ2-7
cdr3_length: 16
clone_size: .
v_call: TRBV5-1
d_call: .

cdr3_nt: TGTGCCAGCAGCTTAATGCGGGGGGGCACAGATACGCAGTATTTT
cdr3_aa: CASSLMRGGTDTQYF
j_call: TRBJ2-3
cdr3_length: 15
clone_size: few
v_call: TRBV11-1
d_call: TRBD2

cdr3_nt: TGTGCCAGCAGCCCCCGGGAGACGAGGCACGAGCAGTACTTC
cdr3_aa: CASSPRETRHEQYF
j_call: TRBJ2-7
cdr3_length: 14
clone_size: .
v_call: TRBV27
d_call: .

cdr3_nt: TGTGCCAGCTCACCATTGGCTAGCGGTTACCAAGAGACCCAGTACTTC
cdr3_aa: CASSPLASGYQETQYF
j_call: TRBJ2-5
cdr3_length: 16
clone_size: .
v_call: TRBV18
d_call: TRBD2